A selection of T cell receptor beta chains follows, all from one sample in a study of CD8 T cells in ankylosing spondylitis. TCRdb analysed the 5' RACE reads with MiXCR anew, one entry per CDR3 protein. The sample gives 670,000 or so distinct CDR3 sequences, 19% of which show up once; roughly a fifth is in the top ten. The sample was blood, either unsorted or a sorted T cell fraction (not recorded which). These receptors came from a male donor with ankylosing spondylitis. The CDR3 runs from the conserved cysteine through the conserved F or W. Fields, in order: clone size, D gene, V gene, J gene, CDR3 DNA, CDR3 protein. D genes are given only for firm matches. The listing skips clone size in some rows; elsewhere it reads once, few, many or a size class.

few,TRBD2,TRBV20-1,TRBJ2-7,TGCAGTGCTAATAGCGGGAGGGCTCCCTACGAGCAGTACTTC,CSANSGRAPYEQYF
many,TRBD2,TRBV20-1,TRBJ2-3,TGCAGTGCCCCCATGACTAGCGATATTGAGTATTTT,CSAPMTSDIEYF
NA,NA,TRBV29-1,TRBJ2-1,TGCAGCGTTGGTAGCGGCAATGAGCAGTTCTTC,CSVGSGNEQFF
NA,TRBD2,TRBV11-1,TRBJ2-1,TGTGCCAGCAGCCCCGGGACTAGCGGGCCAATGAGCTCCTACAATGAGCAGTTCTTC,CASSPGTSGPMSSYNEQFF
few,NA,TRBV27,TRBJ2-1,TGTGCCAGCAGTTCAGTGGTTCTCCCTGGGTACAATGAGCAGTTCTTC,CASSSVVLPGYNEQFF
NA,NA,TRBV12-3/TRBV12-4,TRBJ1-5,TGTGCCAGCGCGCCAACAGGGTCTGTGGAGCCCCAGCATTTT,CASAPTGSVEPQHF
few,NA,TRBV7-2,TRBJ2-1,TGTGCCAGCAGCTTAGGGTGGACCACTTACAATGAGCAGTTCTTC,CASSLGWTTYNEQFF
NA,TRBD1,TRBV14,TRBJ2-7,TGTGCCAGCAGCCAAGAAATAACAGGGGGCTACGAGCAGTACTTC,CASSQEITGGYEQYF
few,NA,TRBV28,TRBJ1-5,TGTGCCAGCAGTCCGGACATACATAGCAATCAGCCCCAGCATTTT,CASSPDIHSNQPQHF
NA,NA,TRBV27,TRBJ2-7,TGTGCCAGCGGCCCCCTGGGGACATCATCTACGGGGCAGTACTTC,CASGPLGTSSTGQYF
many,TRBD1,TRBV5-1,TRBJ2-1,TGCGCCAGCAGCTTGAAACTGGGACAGGGGGTTAATGAGCAGTTCTTC,CASSLKLGQGVNEQFF
NA,NA,TRBV12-3/TRBV12-4,TRBJ2-1,TGTGCCAGCACAAGGGGGGATCTCTCCTACAATGAGCAGTTCTTC,CASTRGDLSYNEQFF
few,TRBD2,TRBV11-1,TRBJ2-5,TGTGCCAGCAGCACCACGGGACTAGCGGGAGTCCGAGCCCAAGAGACCCAGTACTTC,CASSTTGLAGVRAQETQYF
few,NA,TRBV29-1,TRBJ2-4,TGCAGCGCCTTACCCTCGGCGGGAAACATTCAGTACTTC,CSALPSAGNIQYF
NA,NA,TRBV20-1,TRBJ2-2,TGCAGTGCTAGAAACCCAGCCGGCAACACCGGGGAGCTGTTTTTT,CSARNPAGNTGELFF
few,TRBD1,TRBV12-3/TRBV12-4,TRBJ2-5,TGTGCCAGCAGCTTCTTGGACAGGGGCGAGACCCAGTACTTC,CASSFLDRGETQYF
NA,TRBD1,TRBV9,TRBJ2-2,TGTGCCAGCAGCCCTGGGACAGGGGGGTCCGGGGAGCTGTTTTTT,CASSPGTGGSGELFF
NA,NA,TRBV15,TRBJ1-6,TGTGCCACCAGCAGAGCTAATAATTCACCCCTCCACTTT,CATSRANNSPLHF
NA,NA,TRBV20-1,TRBJ1-1,TGCAGTGCCGGGGGGGTCCCGACCGTCAGCACTGAAGCTTTCTTT,CSAGGVPTVSTEAFF
few,NA,TRBV12-3/TRBV12-4,TRBJ2-1,TGTGCCAGCACCCGGGACCAAGACAATGAGCAGTTCTTC,CASTRDQDNEQFF
NA,TRBD2,TRBV7-2,TRBJ2-3,TGTGCCAGCAGCTTAGGAGGTCAGGGAGGGGCAGATACGCAGTATTTT,CASSLGGQGGADTQYF
NA,TRBD2,TRBV20-1,TRBJ2-3,TGCAGCGGGACTAGCGGGAAGTCGTGGACAGATACGCAGTATTTT,CSGTSGKSWTDTQYF
NA,NA,TRBV6-2/TRBV6-3,TRBJ2-1,TGTGCCAGCAGTTACGTGGATAGCTCCTACAATGAGCAGTTCTTC,CASSYVDSSYNEQFF
few,TRBD2,TRBV12-3/TRBV12-4,TRBJ2-3,TGTGCCAGCACCACCGGGACTAGCGGGTCTGGGTATACGCAGTATTTT,CASTTGTSGSGYTQYF
few,TRBD1,TRBV12-3/TRBV12-4,TRBJ1-5,TGTGCCAGCAGTCCGGGACAGGGGGCGAGCAATCAGCCCCAGCATTTT,CASSPGQGASNQPQHF
few,NA,TRBV11-2,TRBJ2-1,TGTGCCAGCAGTATCAGGGTCAATGAGCAGTTCTTC,CASSIRVNEQFF
NA,NA,TRBV15,TRBJ2-2,TGTGCCACCAGCAGCTACAGGCTTGGAGGGACCGGGGAGCTGTTTTTT,CATSSYRLGGTGELFF
NA,TRBD1,TRBV5-1,TRBJ1-1,TGCGCCAGCAGCCCAGGAGACAGGGGCCTCCCTGAAGCTTTCTTT,CASSPGDRGLPEAFF
NA,TRBD1,TRBV20-1,TRBJ1-1,TGCAGTGCTAGAGAGGTTCAGGGGGGGCCTAACACTGAAGCTTTCTTT,CSAREVQGGPNTEAFF
NA,TRBD1,TRBV20-1,TRBJ2-7,TGCAGTGCCCGAGGACAGGCCTTCGAGCAGTACTTC,CSARGQAFEQYF
NA,NA,TRBV5-1,TRBJ2-2,TGCGCCAGCAGCCGGATCGGGGGTTTTGTCGGGGAGCTGTTTTTT,CASSRIGGFVGELFF